The clone carrying this T cell receptor beta chain came up once. Its matching antigen is unknown. The sample belongs to a study of cytomegalovirus exposure and HLA in healthy donors. Overall study context: Drawn from HLA-typed donors, about 82 million unique TCRs were held in an early data release.

CDR1 is SGHNT and CDR2 is YYREEE in the germline V gene (reference sequence). CDR3 size: 13 residues. With V trimmed by 0 bases and J by 10 bases, 5 bases remained unmatched. Overall study findings and caveats: Several of the most significant clusters appeared, in a later analysis, to be linked to common viral pathogens. Most of the TCR beta V segments (in an earlier analysis) were productive either about 87% or about 30% of the time.

Primers for the PCR totalled 60 Vbeta and 13 Jbeta. Only in-frame clones appear in the TCRdb table, and some are missing; sequencing was by immunoSEQ multiplex PCR. In the table there are nearly 110,000 clones, roughly two thirds of which are singletons. The sequenced material came from PBMCs. This clonotype was obtained from a female donor in good health and CMV-seronegative. The V and J genes are TRBV5-4 and TRBJ1-1, with TRBD1 matching over 8 bases. CDR3 nucleotide sequence: TGTGCCAGCAGCTTGGGGACAGGGAGCGCAGCTTTCTTT. This gives the protein CASSLGTGSAAFF.